This T cell receptor (beta chain) derives from a study of beta chain features in type 1 diabetes. Study in general: Age, gender and cell yields were similar between patients and healthy donors.

Deletions cut 5 bases from V and 5 bases from J, with 18 bases between. The CDR3 covers 15 residues. Each of the CD4+ naive, central memory, regulatory and stem cell-like memory populations was sorted via CD45RO/CCR7/CD25/CD127/CD95/CD27. Isolated RNA was reverse transcribed in full, so expressed TCRB transcripts were sequenced. Measured with immunoSEQ multiplex PCR; TCRdb has only the in-frame clones, and not every one. The data contain about 320,000 clones, 14% of them singletons. Points from the study as a whole: TCRB rearrangement may or may not be influenced by HLA type; here this remained unresolved.

Regarding this clone: Its antigen is as yet unknown.

The sequencing input was central memory CD4+ T cells from blood. The sequence was obtained from a man aged 30-40 years in good health. The rearrangement uses TRBV23-1 and TRBJ1-2, with a tentative D call TRBD1 (6 bases). TRBV23-1 is treated as an ORF (open reading frame) with a function not yet certain. The DNA for the CDR3 is TGCGCCAGCAGTTACTATACAGGGCGGAAGTATGGCTACACCTTC. Encoded protein: CASSYYTGRKYGYTF.